Here is one T cell receptor (beta chain) with its context. Its antigen is still unknown. Per-base quality was not reported, and no clone a single base away is much larger than it. The germline V gene supplies CDR1 MGHRA and CDR2 YSYEKL. Between the V and J ends, shortened by 4 bases and 0 bases respectively, the junction contains 10 bases. Measured from the cysteine to the phenylalanine, the CDR3 is 14 residues long. The entry retains the CDR3 DNA only, 42 bases that are in frame from base 1. The cohort was made up of 650 to 700 healthy bone marrow donors. At the time of sampling, all cohort members were nominally healthy, though unrecorded immune exposures were likely present. The donor was CMV seronegative and was included in the group of under 450 seronegative cohort members. Every donor gave a peripheral blood sample, and the peripheral blood mononuclear cells from that sample were used for TCR beta sequencing. Genomic DNA extraction from the blood cell samples was performed with the Qiagen DNeasy Blood Extraction Kit.

The data originate from a study of cytomegalovirus exposure and HLA in healthy donors listed by TCRdb under 2017. Some background on the complete study: According to an earlier analysis of a few hundred of the donors, roughly 180 million T cells yielded over 100 million unique TCR beta sequences and 276 Gb of sequence data. About 320 gigabases of sequencing data and tens of millions of unique TCR sequences were included in an early release covering over 600 HLA-typed donors. Of the roughly 410 genotyped donors, 65% to 90% were placed in the genetic ancestry cluster associated with self-reported Caucasian donors. The aim of the study was to test whether cataloging public T cell receptors could identify signatures of past pathogen exposure. The T cell repertoires of several hundred subjects were profiled by immunosequencing and related to cytomegalovirus serostatus. A separate validation cohort of 100 to 150 different subjects was used in addition to the roughly 700-subject first cohort. High-throughput TCR immunosequencing, statistical association of individual TCRs with disease status, and machine learning were combined to predict cytomegalovirus infection status. In a later analysis, previously published TCR beta repertoires from 500 to 750 donors were re-analyzed and high-resolution HLA genotyping was added so that TCR occurrence patterns could be studied. In the later analysis, no new phenotypic data were used to find candidate immune exposures; instead, reliance was placed on TCR beta sequences and their occurrence across donors. In an earlier analysis of 587 of the donors, high-throughput TCR beta sequencing was used to judge whether each TCR beta V gene segment behaved as functional or pseudogenic. Donor age, sex, ethnicity and CMV serostatus were collected together with the repertoire data. A later genetic analysis used genome-wide SNP genotypes for about three fifths of the 666 donors, treating that subset as a discovery cohort. Every discovery cohort repertoire had been produced on one sequencing platform. HLA typing covered class I and class II loci at four-digit resolution. The number of typed donors differed by locus: about 620-640 for A, B, C, DRB1 and DQB1; 500 to 550 for DQA1; some 590 for DPA1; and some 430 for DPB1. A handful of DR-DQ haplotypes were handled as single units for association and clustering because linkage in the cohort was strong. Among a few hundred genotyped donors of the cohort, an average of about 240,000 unique TCR beta nucleotide sequences were sequenced per donor, roughly 20% of them non-productive. What the authors observed across the whole study: It was suggested by the authors that the approach could potentially be generalized to other disease states and immunological phenotypes. Because counts were too low, roughly 17 rarely observed V segments, including chromosome 9 orphons, were left out of the earlier analysis of about 500 of the donors. According to a later analysis, parvovirus B19, influenza, CMV and Epstein-Barr virus appeared linked to several top co-occurrence clusters. CMV serostatus was the only immune exposure information available for the cohort. Compared with equally common non-associated chains, HLA-associated TCR beta chains in a later analysis were more clonally expanded and had lower generation probabilities. Some IMGT-functional V segments, including TRBV6-2 and TRBV6-3, could not be told apart with the 87-base-pair reads, so those segments were excluded. Presence/absence analyses assumed roughly uniform sequencing depth across donors, an assumption that may not hold. A further reported finding was that TCR beta sequences accurately predicted the HLA-A and HLA-B alleles for most subjects in the first cohort. In vitro tests confirmed that a few of the cytomegalovirus-associated TCR beta chains recognize cytomegalovirus antigens. When HLA alleles, especially DR and DQ, strongly co-occurred, TCR associations were difficult to assign to individual alleles. Most TCR sequences were observed very rarely across donors, whereas some public TCRs were present in many individuals. Only TCR beta chains were sequenced in this cohort, and the absence of alpha or paired-chain data limited detectable features. Because some donors lacked HLA typing at each locus, the association tests relied only on the typed subset. A cluster of highly shared sequence variants was judged likely to be a technical artifact of the sequencing pipeline. At a false discovery rate of 0.05, a later analysis linked 16,951 TCR beta sequences to specific HLA alleles. A total of 164 TCR beta chains were listed by the study as associated with cytomegalovirus. According to a later genetic analysis, donors in an Asian-associated ancestry cluster had fewer N-insertions in productive TCRs than the roughly 700-donor mean. In a later analysis, most CMV-associated TCR beta chains were found to appear HLA-restricted, with HLA associations seemingly driven largely by CMV exposure. The classifier was reported to diagnose cytomegalovirus status with high specificity and sensitivity in both the original and validation cohorts. In an earlier analysis of about 540 of the donors, most TCR beta V segments were observed in productive rearrangements about 90% or about 30% of the time, broadly matching IMGT annotations. Correlated functional status among segregating V segments might be attributable to linkage disequilibrium, but an unknown experimental factor could not be ruled out. In a later analysis, TCR association rates were found to vary across HLA loci, with the most associated TCRs seen for DRB1 alleles and the fewest for HLA-C alleles. A later genetic analysis associated a missense DCLRE1C variant with V-gene and J-gene trimming of TCR beta chains, and an independent cohort replicated the association.

The library was produced with the immunoSEQ multiplex PCR assay. A mixture of 60 forward primers for TCR Vbeta segments and 13 reverse primers for TCR Jbeta segments was used in the multiplex PCR. The CDR3 region of rearranged TCR beta genes was amplified from genomic DNA by a multiplex PCR assay. The Illumina HiSeq System was used to sequence the amplified TCR beta libraries as 87-base-pair reads. The source study handled its data this way. Across the roughly 670 repertoires, a later analysis counted approximately 83 million unique TCR beta chains, some 11 million of which were shared by at least two donors. To remove PCR and sequencing errors, raw reads were error-corrected and collapsed into unique sequences using a nearest-neighbor algorithm that merged closely related sequences. To assign V, D and J gene segments, CDR3 sequences were aligned to IMGT reference sequences. For a sequence to be retained, a match of at least six nucleotides was required to both a V gene segment and a J gene segment. A rearrangement counted as productive if the CDR3 had no stop codons and remained in frame with V and J, and every other rearrangement counted as non-productive. CDR3 was defined according to IMGT convention as the region running from the second conserved V-encoded cysteine to the conserved J-encoded phenylalanine. In an earlier analysis of around 600 of the donors, sequences lacking an unambiguous match to a single V gene segment were excluded. An earlier analysis of 550 to 650 of the donors classified V segments as functional when productive rearrangements were above 56.7% and as segregating when the standard deviation between donors was above 5%. To diagnose cytomegalovirus status from the catalog of TCR beta chain sequences, a statistical classification framework was built. A later analysis assigned V and J genes by comparing TCR nucleotide sequences with IMGT/GENE-DB human TR gene sequences. A later analysis assigned CDR3 sequences and most-parsimonious VDJ recombination scenarios with the TCRdist pipeline. A later analysis defined each TCR beta chain by its CDR3 amino acid sequence plus V-gene family, and excluded reads lacking a unique V-gene family. In a later analysis, 450 to 600 highly shared, low-generation-probability nucleotide sequences were removed to address suspected cross-contamination and a sequencing artifact. In a later analysis, a clonal expansion index was calculated for each public chain from normalized within-repertoire ranks of inferred template counts. In a later analysis, generation probabilities were computed using a VDJ recombination model fitted to out-of-frame rearrangements, and the results were checked against IGoR. Hypergeometric tests were used in a later analysis to score TCR-TCR, TCR-HLA and TCR-CMV co-occurrence, with a repertoire-size bias correction applied to the TCR pairs. A later analysis estimated false discovery rates by permuting HLA or CMV assignments 20 times. In a later analysis, co-occurring TCRs were grouped using DBSCAN, and TCRdist sequence similarity was added for clustering within HLA-allele-positive subsets. Repertoires with fewer than 30,000 or more than 120,000 public chains were left out of co-occurrence clustering, as were about 5 repertoires with anomalous nucleotide sharing. Drawn from immuneACCESS, this table holds only the in-frame rearrangements with V and J called that TCRdb kept. Clones are partly lost; checked studies trace under half to an unresolved V gene and leave the rest unexplained. V and J calls and clone size are given by that table; D and trimming were obtained from the DNA. The sample has about 98,000 clones on record, more than 60% of them singletons. The leading ten clones occupy less than 2.5% of the sample.

Rearrangement joined TRBV4-1 to TRBJ2-7; TRBD2 is a weak D gene call, 5 bases matching. The TCR was taken from a man aged 50-60 years in good health and CMV-seronegative. The sequenced sample consisted of PBMCs. The CDR3 corresponds to CASSLSRVSYEQYF. The sequence in DNA is TGCGCCAGCAGCCTATCGCGGGTCTCCTACGAGCAGTACTTC.